This TCR beta chain emerged from a study of blood T cells in healthy people across ages. CDR3 length equals 15 residues. The V segment lost 0 bases and the J segment 2 bases; nucleotides outside the gene matches: 1. Germline values: CDR1 MRHNA, CDR2 SNTAGT. A second 7 to 11 cycle PCR used barcoded and J-beta primers. TCRdb reanalysed the 5' RACE reads using MiXCR and keeps one entry per CDR3 protein. The profile shows 350,000 to 450,000 distinct CDR3 sequences, 50% to 60% of them singletons. The TCR was taken from a man in his 60s in good health. Sequencing was carried out using blood. The chain recombines TRBV6-4 with TRBJ2-1; 7 bases map to TRBD2. CDR3 sequence: CASSDSAGAYNEQFF. In DNA form, the CDR3 reads TGTGCCAGCAGTGACTCTGCGGGGGCCTACAATGAGCAGTTCTTC.